This T cell receptor beta chain is drawn from a study of blood T cell repertoires in COVID-19. Regarding this clone: This may be a read error, as it is one base from a much larger clone.

The V gene end was trimmed by 4 bases and the J gene end by 4 bases; junction bases not matched to a gene: 2. This CDR3 is 14 amino acids long. Germline V gene sequence: CDR1 SGHDT, CDR2 YYEEEE. Produced via immunoSEQ multiplex PCR; TCRdb's table is partial and in-frame only. The repertoire holds about 220,000 clones, with about four fifths as singletons. The V gene is TRBV5-6, the J gene TRBJ2-2; TRBD1 matches 9 bases. Sequences were obtained from PBMCs or T cells enriched from blood (not recorded which). The receptor comes from a woman aged 45-59 years who had been exposed to COVID-19. This chain's CDR3 is CASSPTGGTGELFF. CDR3 DNA: TGTGCCAGCAGCCCGACAGGGGGCACCGGGGAGCTGTTTTTT.